The next 16 T cell receptor beta chains were all read from a single sample in a study of monozygotic twins with cystic fibrosis. Profiled with immunoSEQ multiplex PCR; TCRdb holds only in-frame clones, not every one. The sample lists around 20,000 clones, about 89% occurring once. Sequenced input: blood. The source of these receptors is a girl aged 2-10 years with cystic fibrosis.

J is TRBJ1-3 and V is TRBV19, with 7 bases identical to TRBD1. The germline V gene has CDR1 LNHDA and CDR2 SQIVND (reference sequence). CDR3 length equals 16 residues. The V gene end was trimmed by 5 bases and the J gene end by 0 bases; junction bases not matched to a gene: 7. In DNA, the CDR3 is TGTGCCAGTAGTTCCAGGACAGGTTACTCTGGAAACACCATATATTTT. The encoded protein is CASSSRTGYSGNTIYF.

DNA for the CDR3: TGTGCCAGCAGTGAAGGAGGCAGGGCGGATGGCTACACCTTC. Translating gives CASSEGGRADGYTF. The chain employs TRBV6-1 and TRBJ1-2; D possibly corresponds to TRBD1 (5 bases). Trimming removed 1 base at V and 6 bases at J, with 12 bases between. Germline loops: CDR1 MNHNS, CDR2 SASEGT. The CDR3 contains 14 residues.

The rearrangement uses TRBV7-9 and TRBJ1-2, with a possible D match to TRBD1 (6 bases). The CDR3 runs 15 residues. The germline CDR1 and CDR2 sequences are SEHNR and FQNEAQ (reference sequence). V lost 0 bases and J lost 6, with 14 bases in between. DNA of the CDR3: TGTGCCAGCAGCTTAGCAGGGTGGAACAGGGATGGCTACACCTTC. It codes for CASSLAGWNRDGYTF.

The V gene is TRBV7-8, the J gene TRBJ1-5, with 8 bases lining up with TRBD1. Germline V gene sequence: CDR1 SGHVS, CDR2 FQNEAQ. The J segment lost 1 base and the V segment lost 7 bases, leaving 12 bases of the junction unmatched. The CDR3 covers 17 residues. This chain's CDR3 is CASMPSQGAWSNQPQHF. The CDR3 DNA reads TGTGCCAGCATGCCAAGCCAGGGGGCTTGGAGCAATCAGCCCCAGCATTTT.

The V gene is TRBV7-8, the J gene TRBJ2-7; D is unclear. The CDR3 consists of 15 residues. Germline-derived CDR1 and CDR2 are SGHVS and FQNEAQ. Trimming stripped 6 bases from V and 0 bases from J, with 15 bases between. In DNA form, the CDR3 reads TGTGCCAGCAGGGCGTTAGGTATGGCCTCCTACGAGCAGTACTTC. This codes for CASRALGMASYEQYF.

J is TRBJ1-6 and V is TRBV5-4, with 9 bases that match TRBD1. The CDR3 covers 15 residues. The V gene's germline CDR1 is SGHNT and CDR2 YYREEE (reference sequence). The V and J ends lost 3 bases and 7 bases, in that order; junction bases with no gene match: 5. The CDR3 DNA is TGTGCCAGCAGCTACCGGGACAGGGAGAATTCACCCCTCCACTTT. Translated: CASSYRDRENSPLHF. Full variable domain (rest looked up from reference TRBV5-4 and TRBJ1-6): ETGVTQSPTHLIKTRGQQVTLRCSSQSGHNTVSWYQQALGQGPQFIFQYYREEENGRGNFPPRFSGLQFPNYSSELNVNALELDDSALYLCASSYRDRENSPLHFGNGTRLTVT.

The chain combines TRBV4-3 with TRBJ2-3, with TRBD2 matching over 11 bases. V shed 3 bases and J 4 bases; nucleotides not matched to a gene: 6. The CDR3 contains 16 residues. Germline V gives CDR1 LGHNA, CDR2 YSLEER. CDR3 sequence: CASSQTLAGVADTQYF. The CDR3 DNA reads as TGCGCCAGCAGCCAGACACTAGCGGGAGTTGCAGATACGCAGTATTTT.

This clone came up once. The chain combines TRBV5-5 with TRBJ1-5, with no clear D. Per the germline V gene, CDR1 is SGHKS and CDR2 is YYEKEE (reference sequence). Trimming shortened V by 5 bases and J by 3 bases, and 18 bases separated the two germline ends. CDR3 length: 16 amino acids. This chain's CDR3 is CASRSGPRASNQPQHF. Here the CDR3 DNA reads TGTGCCAGCAGAAGCGGCCCTCGGGCGTCCAATCAGCCCCAGCATTTT.

The rearrangement uses TRBV12-5 and TRBJ2-3; TRBD1 aligns across 10 bases. With 4 bases clipped from V and 6 bases from J, the junction kept 13 bases outside the gene matches. Looked up from germline, CDR1 is LGHNT and CDR2 is FRNRAP. The CDR3 runs to 17 residues. CDR3: CASGSQPLGQGGDTQYF. The CDR3 DNA reads as TGTGCTAGTGGTTCGCAACCCCTCGGACAGGGGGGGGATACGCAGTATTTT.

This clone was observed a few times. This rearrangement joins TRBV5-4 to TRBJ2-7; 8 bases agree with TRBD1. In germline, CDR1 is SGHNT, CDR2 YYREEE (reference sequence). The CDR3 sequence is 13 residues long. The trim removed 6 bases at V and 7 bases at J, leaving 9 bases unmatched. The DNA of the CDR3 is TGTGCCAGCACCGACAGGGGAACGGGGGAGCAGTACTTC. Protein product: CASTDRGTGEQYF.

The J gene is TRBJ1-5, the V gene TRBV7-9; D unclear. The germline V gene has CDR1 SEHNR and CDR2 FQNEAQ (reference sequence). This CDR3 contains 16 residues. Trimming left V 7 bases short and J 0 bases short, with 16 bases between. Here the CDR3 reads CASTLYEGNSNQPQHF. DNA for the CDR3: TGTGCCAGCACTCTCTATGAGGGCAATAGCAATCAGCCCCAGCATTTT. The whole variable domain, remainder taken from reference TRBV7-9 and TRBJ1-5, is DTGVSQNPRHKITKRGQNVTFRCDPISEHNRLYWYRQTLGQGPEFLTYFQNEAQLEKSRLLSDRFSAERPKGSFSTLEIQRTEQGDSAMYLCASTLYEGNSNQPQHFGDGTRLSIL.

The V gene is TRBV12-5, the J gene TRBJ1-1; the D gene is possibly TRBD1 (5 bases). The CDR3 has 14 amino acids. V was pared by 6 bases and J by 0 bases, with 11 bases between. Germline V gives CDR1 LGHNT, CDR2 FRNRAP. CDR3 sequence reads: CASGPGTMNTEAFF. In DNA, the CDR3 is TGTGCTAGTGGACCCGGGACCATGAACACTGAAGCTTTCTTT.

The chain is built from TRBV13 and TRBJ2-7; tentatively, D is TRBD2 (6 bases). This CDR3 has 15 amino acids. Deletions cut 0 bases from V and 7 bases from J, with 16 bases between. CDR1 PRHDT and CDR2 FYEKMQ come from the germline V gene (reference sequence). CDR3 in amino acids: CASSLGGLANGEQYF. The CDR3 coding sequence is TGTGCCAGCAGCTTAGGCGGGCTAGCGAATGGTGAGCAGTACTTC.

This chain joins TRBV4-2 and TRBJ2-2; 12 bases match TRBD2. V dropped 2 bases and J dropped 7; count of bases not matched to a gene: 5. Germline-derived CDR1 and CDR2 are LGHNA and YNFKEQ. The CDR3 is made up of 16 amino acids. This CDR3 is CASSQRLAGASGELFF. DNA for the CDR3: TGTGCCAGCAGCCAAAGACTAGCGGGAGCTAGCGGGGAGCTGTTTTTT.

This clone came up once. The chain has TRBV9 and TRBJ2-1; 10 bases agree with TRBD1. The junction had 11 bases not matched to a gene; V was cut back by 0 bases and J by 8 bases. From germline, CDR1 is SGDLS and CDR2 YYNGEE. This CDR3 is 17 amino acids long. Written as DNA, the CDR3 is TGTGCCAGCAGCGTAGAGGGACAGGGGTACCTAAATGATGAGCAGTTCTTC. This gives the protein CASSVEGQGYLNDEQFF.

As DNA, the CDR3 is TGCAGCTCGAAACTAGCGGGACACTACAATGAGCAGTTCTTC. This encodes CSSKLAGHYNEQFF. V and J are TRBV29-1 and TRBJ2-1, with 10 bases matching TRBD2. V gave up 8 bases and J gave up 3 bases; unmatched junction bases: 7. Germline assignment: CDR1 SQVTM and CDR2 ANQGSEA. CDR3 length equals 14 residues.